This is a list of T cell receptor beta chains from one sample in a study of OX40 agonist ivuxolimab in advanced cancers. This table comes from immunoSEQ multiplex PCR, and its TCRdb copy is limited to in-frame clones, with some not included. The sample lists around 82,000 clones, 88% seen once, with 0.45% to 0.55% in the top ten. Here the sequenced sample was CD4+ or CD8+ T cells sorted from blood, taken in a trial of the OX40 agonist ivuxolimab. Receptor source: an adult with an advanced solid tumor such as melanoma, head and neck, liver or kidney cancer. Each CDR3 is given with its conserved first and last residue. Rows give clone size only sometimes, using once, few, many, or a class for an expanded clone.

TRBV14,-,CASSPVRGSGTDTQYF
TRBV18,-,CASSPSGRAYTIYF
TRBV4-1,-,CASTQGAGLRGEKLFF
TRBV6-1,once,CASRNVGQNYGYTF
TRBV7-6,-,CASSLVQWGGSNEQYF
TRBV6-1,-,CASSDLGQGPTGEKLFF
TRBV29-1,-,CSVEGEGANEQYF
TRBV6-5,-,CATAPDGNYGYTF
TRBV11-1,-,CASSLGRAYTEAFF
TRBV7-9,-,CASSPTGPQPQHF
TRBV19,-,CASSINRGKETQYF
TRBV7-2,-,CASRLDRGMADTQYF
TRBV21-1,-,CASSNSGSAVGGPDKINTGELFF
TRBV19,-,CASKGDRDNSPLHF
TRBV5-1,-,CASSSTGPSNTEAFF
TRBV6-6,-,CASSTLPSSGYTF
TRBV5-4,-,CASSQGDRGRPGANVLTF
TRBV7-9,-,CASSHRGRGEKLFF
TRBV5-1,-,CASSLGTMGMEAFF
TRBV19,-,CASTKRQDDSNQPQHF
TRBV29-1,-,CSVVGGGVYEQYF
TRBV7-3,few,CASSQGPTDTQYF
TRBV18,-,CASSPGQGSYGYTF
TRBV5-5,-,CASSREEYLIYEQYF
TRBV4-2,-,CASSQGGTSSYNEQFF
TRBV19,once,CASSRANTGELFF
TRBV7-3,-,CASSSLGGSDTQYF
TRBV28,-,CASSGRRQANEKLFF
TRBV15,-,CATSRIRGFQPQHF
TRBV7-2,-,CASSLGPGQSYNSPLHF
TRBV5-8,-,CASSTGTRDTGELFF
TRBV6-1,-,CASSLYGYTF
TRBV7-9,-,CASSLIQDPGPGYTF
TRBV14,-,CASSLAGGRVYEQYF
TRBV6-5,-,CAGRTGIGREQYF
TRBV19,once,CASSIRATEAFF
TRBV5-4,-,CASSSVHNEQFF
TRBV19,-,CASRAATISYEQYF
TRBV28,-,CASSPPGQVYEQYF
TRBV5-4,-,CASSGLGGAGGGEQYF
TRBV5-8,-,CASSLGRIMADTQYF
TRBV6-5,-,CASSLDGQVYEQYF
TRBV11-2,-,CASSSIIGLLNTEAFF